These 2 T cell receptor beta chains were sequenced from one sample in a study of blood T cells in healthy people across ages. The use of a sample-barcoded 5' primer and a J-beta primer mix characterized a second PCR of roughly 6 to 11 cycles. TCRdb used MiXCR to reprocess the 5' RACE reads, holding one entry per CDR3 protein. The sample records a few hundred thousand distinct CDR3 sequences, roughly a quarter being singletons. These data were likewise used in another study, on T cells of mothers and their children.

Source material: blood. These receptors were collected from a boy under 10 years old in good health.

The J gene is TRBJ2-7, the V gene TRBV29-1; 10 bases fit TRBD2. The length of the CDR3 is 13 residues. Germline lookup yields CDR1 SQVTM and CDR2 ANQGSEA. V lost 4 bases, J lost 6 bases, and 6 bases stayed unmatched. This CDR3 reads CSVAGLAVVEQYF. CDR3 bases: TGCAGCGTTGCTGGACTAGCGGTTGTCGAGCAGTACTTC.

The chain links TRBV5-5 to TRBJ1-4; no clear D gene. The CDR3 sequence is 16 residues long. Trimming shortened V by 2 bases and J by 1 base, and 12 bases separated the two germline ends. CDR1 SGHKS and CDR2 YYEKEE come from the germline V gene (reference sequence). The chain's CDR3 is CASSFNLGRTNEKLFF. The DNA for the CDR3 is TGTGCCAGCAGCTTTAACCTAGGGAGAACTAATGAAAAACTGTTTTTT.